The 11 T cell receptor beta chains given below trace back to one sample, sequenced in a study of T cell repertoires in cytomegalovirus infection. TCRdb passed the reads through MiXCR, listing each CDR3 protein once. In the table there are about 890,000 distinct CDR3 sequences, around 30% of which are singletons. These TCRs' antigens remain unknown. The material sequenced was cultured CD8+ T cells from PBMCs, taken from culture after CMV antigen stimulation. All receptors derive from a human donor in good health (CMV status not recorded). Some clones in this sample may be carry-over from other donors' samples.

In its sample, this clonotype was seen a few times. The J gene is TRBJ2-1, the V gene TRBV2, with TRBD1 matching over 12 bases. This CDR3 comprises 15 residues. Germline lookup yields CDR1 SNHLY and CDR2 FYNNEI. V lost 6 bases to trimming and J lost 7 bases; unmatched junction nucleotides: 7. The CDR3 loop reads CASRPGQGAWNEQFF. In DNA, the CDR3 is TGTGCCAGCAGACCGGGACAGGGGGCGTGGAATGAGCAGTTCTTC.

In DNA, the CDR3 is TGTGCCAGCAGTGACCGGGACAGCGTCAACTCTGGGGCCAACGTCCTGACTTTC. Translation: CASSDRDSVNSGANVLTF. This rearrangement joins TRBV27 to TRBJ2-6; 7 bases align to TRBD1. CDR3 length: 18 amino acids. The ends lost 5 bases at V and 0 bases at J; junction bases unmatched: 10. Germline CDR1 reads MNHEY; CDR2 reads SMNVEV (reference sequence).

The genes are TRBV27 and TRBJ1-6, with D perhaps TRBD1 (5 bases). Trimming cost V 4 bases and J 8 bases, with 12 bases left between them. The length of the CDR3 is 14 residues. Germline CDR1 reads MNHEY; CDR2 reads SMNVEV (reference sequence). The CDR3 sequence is CASSSTDVYSPLHF. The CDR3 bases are TGTGCCAGCAGTTCGACAGATGTCTATTCACCCCTCCACTTT.

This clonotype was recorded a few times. The CDR3: CASPELAQYF. The CDR3 region has the DNA TGTGCCAGCCCAGAGCTGGCCCAGTACTTC. The V and J genes are TRBV11-2 and TRBJ2-5; D gene uncertain. Germline V lookup: CDR1 SGHAT, CDR2 FQNNGV. The CDR3 runs to 10 residues. The ends were cut back, 8 bases at V and 9 bases at J, with 10 bases in the middle.

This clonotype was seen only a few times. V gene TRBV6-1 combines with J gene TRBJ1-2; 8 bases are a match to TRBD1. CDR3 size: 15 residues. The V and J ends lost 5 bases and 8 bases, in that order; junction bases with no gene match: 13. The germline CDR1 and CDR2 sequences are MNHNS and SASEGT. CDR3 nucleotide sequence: TGTGCCAGCAGTTTCCCAGGGGGCCCCTCCGGGGGCTACACCTTC. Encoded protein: CASSFPGGPSGGYTF.

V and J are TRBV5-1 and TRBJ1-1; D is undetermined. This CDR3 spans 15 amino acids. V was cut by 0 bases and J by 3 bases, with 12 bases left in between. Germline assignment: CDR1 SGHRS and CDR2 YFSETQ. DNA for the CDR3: TGCGCCAGCAGCTTGGGGCACCAAATGTACACTGAAGCTTTCTTT. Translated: CASSLGHQMYTEAFF.

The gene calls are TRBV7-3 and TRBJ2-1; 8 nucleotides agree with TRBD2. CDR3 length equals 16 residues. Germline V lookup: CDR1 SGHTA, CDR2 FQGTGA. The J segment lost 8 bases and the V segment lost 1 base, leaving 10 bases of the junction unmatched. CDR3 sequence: CASSLIGGGPYYEQFF. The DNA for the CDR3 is TGTGCCAGCAGCTTAATCGGGGGGGGCCCGTACTATGAGCAGTTCTTC.

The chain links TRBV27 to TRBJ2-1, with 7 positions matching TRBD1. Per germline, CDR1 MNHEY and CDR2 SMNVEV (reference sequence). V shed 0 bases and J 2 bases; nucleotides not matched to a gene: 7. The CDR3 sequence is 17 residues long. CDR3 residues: CASSLSKGAITYNEQFF. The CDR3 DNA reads TGTGCCAGCAGTTTATCGAAGGGGGCTATTACCTACAATGAGCAGTTCTTC.

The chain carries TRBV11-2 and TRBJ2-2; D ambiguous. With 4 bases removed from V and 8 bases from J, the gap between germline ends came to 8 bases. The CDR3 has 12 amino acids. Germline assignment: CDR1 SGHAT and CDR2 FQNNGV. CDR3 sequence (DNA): TGTGCCAGCAGCTCGATACAGGGGGAGCTGTTTTTT. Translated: CASSSIQGELFF.

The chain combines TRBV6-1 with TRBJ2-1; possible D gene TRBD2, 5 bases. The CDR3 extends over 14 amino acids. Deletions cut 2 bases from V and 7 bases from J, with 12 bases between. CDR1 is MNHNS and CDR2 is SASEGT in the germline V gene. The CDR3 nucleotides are TGTGCCAGCAGTGAAAGCGGCCCTTCAAATGAGCAGTTCTTC. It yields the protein CASSESGPSNEQFF.

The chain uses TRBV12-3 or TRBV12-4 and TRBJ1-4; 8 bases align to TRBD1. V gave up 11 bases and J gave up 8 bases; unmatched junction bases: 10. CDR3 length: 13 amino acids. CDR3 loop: CASEVAGGEKLFF. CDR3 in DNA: TGTGCCTCCGAAGTGGCAGGGGGCGAAAAACTGTTTTTT.